This T cell receptor (beta chain) was found in a study of cytomegalovirus exposure and HLA in healthy donors. General study results and limits: Cytomegalovirus association was listed for about 170 TCR beta chains. Most of the TCR beta V segments (in an earlier analysis) were productive either about 87% or about 30% of the time.

This clone has just one count. Its antigen is undetermined. This CDR3 spans 14 amino acids. Trimming removed 6 bases from V and 2 bases from J, with 12 bases in between. Germline V gives CDR1 SEHNR, CDR2 FQNEAQ (reference sequence). All the people who gave samples were healthy bone marrow donors. The PCR was carried out with 60 Vbeta primers and 13 Jbeta primers. Libraries were prepared by immunoSEQ multiplex PCR; TCRdb keeps only in-frame clonotypes and omits some of them. The repertoire includes tens of thousands of clones, around nine tenths of them detected once, and 8% to 10% sits in the top ten. Sample: PBMCs. This receptor was identified in a man younger than 45 in good health and CMV-seropositive. The gene calls are TRBV7-9 and TRBJ2-3; D remains ambiguous. The DNA for the CDR3 is TGTGCCAGCAGTCTTGACACCTTCACAGATACGCAGTATTTT. It specifies CASSLDTFTDTQYF.